The 21 T cell receptor beta chains below all came from one sample that was sequenced in a study of T cell changes during pregnancy in multiple sclerosis. Method: immunoSEQ multiplex PCR; TCRdb's copy keeps in-frame clones and lacks some. The sample holds about 79,000 clones; 85% to 95% are singletons and the top ten take around 0.7%. The material was peripheral blood, obtained in the second trimester of pregnancy. These receptor sequences come from a female donor in good health, enrolled as a control in a pregnancy study.

The chain couples TRBV9 to TRBJ2-7; TRBD2 is a possible D gene (6 bases). Trimming shortened V by 0 bases and J by 5 bases, and 15 bases separated the two germline ends. The CDR3 consists of 15 residues. Germline CDR1 is SGDLS and CDR2 is YYNGEE. The CDR3 loop is CASSVGGGAGDEQYF. CDR3 bases: TGTGCCAGCAGCGTAGGTGGAGGGGCCGGAGACGAGCAGTACTTC.

The genes are TRBV6-1 and TRBJ1-6; D not resolved. The V and J ends lost 4 bases and 7 bases respectively, with 2 bases between them. The CDR3 contains 11 residues. Germline V gives CDR1 MNHNS, CDR2 SASEGT. CDR3 sequence (DNA): TGTGCCAGCAGTGCAAATTCACCCCTCCACTTT. This sequence encodes CASSANSPLHF.

The V call is TRBV30, the J call TRBJ1-3; tentative D call: TRBD1 (6 bases). The length of the CDR3 is 15 residues. V was clipped by 1 base and J by 3 bases, with 13 bases between them. The germline gives CDR1 GTSNPN, CDR2 SVGIG (reference sequence). The CDR3 protein is CAWSELDSLGNTIYF. The DNA of the CDR3 is TGTGCCTGGAGTGAATTGGACAGCCTTGGAAACACCATATATTTT.

This clone was counted once. The V and J genes are TRBV5-4 and TRBJ2-1; 9 bases map to TRBD2. The CDR3 extends over 15 amino acids. V lost 4 bases, J lost 4 bases, and 6 bases stayed unmatched. CDR1 is SGHNT and CDR2 is YYREEE in the germline V gene (reference sequence). CDR3 DNA: TGTGCCAGCAGCACGGCGGGAGGGACTTACAATGAGCAGTTCTTC. It encodes CASSTAGGTYNEQFF.

The chain has TRBV19 and TRBJ1-3, with 7 bases fitting TRBD1. V dropped 5 bases and J dropped 0; count of bases not matched to a gene: 7. This CDR3 spans 16 amino acids. Germline V gene lookup returns CDR1 LNHDA and CDR2 SQIVND (reference sequence). The CDR3 protein is CASSPSRTGSGNTIYF. The CDR3 DNA follows: TGTGCCAGTAGTCCCTCCCGGACAGGCTCTGGAAACACCATATATTTT. Variable domain in full (rest from reference TRBV19 and TRBJ1-3): DGGITQSPKYLFRKEGQNVTLSCEQNLNHDAMYWYRQDPGQGLRLIYYSQIVNDFQKGDIAEGYSVSREKKESFPLTVTSAQKNPTAFYLCASSPSRTGSGNTIYFGEGSWLTVV.

This rearrangement joins TRBV4-2 to TRBJ2-7; TRBD2 might be the D (5 bases). V lost 2 bases to trimming and J lost 0 bases, with 8 bases between them. In germline, CDR1 is LGHNA, CDR2 YNFKEQ. The CDR3 runs 14 residues. DNA of the CDR3: TGTGCCAGCAGCCAAAGTGGGAGCTCCTACGAGCAGTACTTC. Residues: CASSQSGSSYEQYF.

The V and J genes are TRBV23-1 and TRBJ2-3; TRBD1 aligns across 10 bases. TRBV23-1 is reported as an ORF; its role is uncertain. This CDR3 has 21 amino acids. V lost 8 bases and J lost 4; bases outside the gene matches: 27. In DNA form, the CDR3 reads TGCGCCAGCCACCTGTGCTGCAGACAGGGGGCGATTGGTAGCACGGCAGATACGCAGTATTTT. Translation gives CASHLCCRQGAIGSTADTQYF.

V and J are TRBV10-3 and TRBJ1-1; D not certain. CDR3 size: 12 residues. Deletions cut 8 bases from V and 0 bases from J, with 7 bases between. The germline gives CDR1 ENHRY, CDR2 SYGVKD. The CDR3 sequence is CAIAKMNTEAFF. The CDR3 bases are TGTGCCATCGCGAAGATGAACACTGAAGCTTTCTTT.

This chain connects TRBV30 to TRBJ1-3; D perhaps matches TRBD1 (5 bases). The CDR3 covers 15 residues. V lost 2 bases and J lost 0, with 11 bases in between. CDR1 is GTSNPN and CDR2 is SVGIG in the germline V gene (reference sequence). The CDR3 spells CAWSKRGGSGNTIYF. The CDR3 DNA reads TGTGCCTGGAGTAAACGGGGGGGCTCTGGAAACACCATATATTTT. Full variable domain (rest looked up from reference TRBV30 and TRBJ1-3): SQTIHQWPATLVQPVGSPLSLECTVEGTSNPNLYWYRQAAGRGLQLLFYSVGIGQISSEVPQNLSASRPQDRQFILSSKKLLLSDSGFYLCAWSKRGGSGNTIYFGEGSWLTVV.

This rearrangement joins TRBV5-1 to TRBJ2-3; unclear D gene. Germline values: CDR1 SGHRS, CDR2 YFSETQ. V lost 0 bases, J lost 1 base, and 3 bases lay in between. This CDR3 has 13 amino acids. Written as DNA, the CDR3 is TGCGCCAGCAGCTTGGGCGGCACAGATACGCAGTATTTT. It translates to CASSLGGTDTQYF.

The rearrangement links TRBV18 to TRBJ1-5; possibly TRBD1 for D (5 bases). The CDR3 is 14 residues long. Germline values: CDR1 KGHSH, CDR2 LQKENI. Trimming shortened V by 3 bases and J by 5 bases, and 11 bases separated the two germline ends. The CDR3: CASSPAGGDQPQHF. CDR3 sequence (DNA): TGTGCCAGCTCACCGGCGGGAGGGGATCAGCCCCAGCATTTT.

This clone was counted once. This rearrangement joins TRBV30 to TRBJ1-2, with D hard to call. The CDR3 is 14 amino acids. V was shortened by 2 bases and J by 2 bases, with 12 bases between the two germline ends. Germline loops: CDR1 GTSNPN, CDR2 SVGIG (reference sequence). For the CDR3, the DNA is TGTGCCTGGAGTCTGATACAGAAAAACTATGGCTACACCTTC. It codes for CAWSLIQKNYGYTF.

The chain joins TRBV5-1 to TRBJ2-3; TRBD2 aligns across 10 bases. Germline V gives CDR1 SGHRS, CDR2 YFSETQ. CDR3 length equals 19 residues. V lost 2 bases to trimming and J lost 1 base; unmatched junction nucleotides: 13. The CDR3 DNA follows: TGCGCCAGCAGCTTTCAGAGCGGGGGGGCCGTAATCGGCACAGATACGCAGTATTTT. Residues: CASSFQSGGAVIGTDTQYF.

This chain links TRBV5-1 with TRBJ1-2; 9 bases map to TRBD1. Germline values: CDR1 SGHRS, CDR2 YFSETQ. J was trimmed by 3 bases and V by 7 bases; bases with no gene match: 10. This CDR3 comprises 15 residues. The CDR3 is CASRIQGAGDYGYTF. The CDR3 coding sequence is TGCGCCAGCCGGATACAGGGGGCGGGCGACTATGGCTACACCTTC.

The DNA of the CDR3 is TGTGCCAGCAGCCGCACTAGCGGGGGGCCCTCACCCTACGAGCAGTACTTC. Translated, it gives CASSRTSGGPSPYEQYF. The rearrangement links TRBV11-3 to TRBJ2-7, with 12 bases matching TRBD2. The germline V gene encodes CDR1 SGHNT and CDR2 YENEEA. Losses at the gene ends were 5 bases for V and 2 bases for J; bases not matched to a gene: 10. The CDR3 extends over 17 amino acids.

The rearrangement joins TRBV7-9 to TRBJ2-7; TRBD2 might be the D (5 bases). The germline V gene has CDR1 SEHNR and CDR2 FQNEAQ (reference sequence). The CDR3 runs 12 residues. Trimming left V 2 bases short and J 4 bases short, with 6 bases between. The CDR3 DNA follows: TGTGCCAGCAGCTTATGGGAGTACGAGCAGTACTTC. Protein product: CASSLWEYEQYF.

The CDR3 bases are TGTGCCAGCAGCTTCTTATTCGAGGACTCTGGAAACACCATATATTTT. Translating it yields CASSFLFEDSGNTIYF. This chain links TRBV5-5 with TRBJ1-3; D uncertain. Deletions cut 2 bases from V and 0 bases from J, with 12 bases between. The CDR3 spans 16 residues. Germline V gene data show CDR1 as SGHKS and CDR2 as YYEKEE (reference sequence).

The gene calls are TRBV9 and TRBJ1-1, with a tentative D call TRBD1 (6 bases). The CDR3 is 14 residues long. Looked up from germline, CDR1 is SGDLS and CDR2 is YYNGEE. The V and J ends lost 5 bases and 0 bases respectively, with 11 bases between them. CDR3 protein: CASRPTGMNTEAFF. CDR3 nucleotides: TGTGCCAGCAGACCGACAGGAATGAACACTGAAGCTTTCTTT.

This rearrangement joins TRBV9 to TRBJ1-4, with 8 bases matching TRBD1. Germline assignment: CDR1 SGDLS and CDR2 YYNGEE. This CDR3 contains 15 residues. The trim removed 0 bases at V and 6 bases at J, leaving 4 bases unmatched. CDR3 region: CASSVEAGGHEKLFF. CDR3 sequence (DNA): TGTGCCAGCAGCGTAGAGGCAGGGGGCCATGAAAAACTGTTTTTT. Full variable domain (missing parts from reference TRBV9 and TRBJ1-4): DSGVTQTPKHLITATGQRVTLRCSPRSGDLSVYWYQQSLDQGLQFLIQYYNGEERAKGNILERFSAQQFPDLHSELNLSSLELGDSALYFCASSVEAGGHEKLFFGSGTQLSVL.

Points on this clone: Within the sample, other DNA sequences also encode this same CDR3. The rearrangement joins TRBV14 to TRBJ1-1; D is unclear. Germline V gives CDR1 SGHDN, CDR2 FVKESK. V was clipped by 1 base and J by 5 bases, with 8 bases between them. This CDR3 has 13 amino acids. CDR3 in amino acids: CASSQVPGTEAFF. CDR3 nucleotide sequence: TGTGCCAGCAGCCAAGTCCCGGGGACTGAAGCTTTCTTT.

The CDR3 protein is CASSDVGGGTYNEQFF. The DNA for the CDR3 is TGTGCCAGCAGTGACGTGGGCGGGGGGACCTACAATGAGCAGTTCTTC. The chain uses TRBV6-4 and TRBJ2-1, with TRBD2 identical over 8 bases. CDR1 is MRHNA and CDR2 is SNTAGT in the germline V gene. The CDR3 has 16 amino acids. V lost 2 bases, J lost 2 bases, and 5 bases stayed unmatched.